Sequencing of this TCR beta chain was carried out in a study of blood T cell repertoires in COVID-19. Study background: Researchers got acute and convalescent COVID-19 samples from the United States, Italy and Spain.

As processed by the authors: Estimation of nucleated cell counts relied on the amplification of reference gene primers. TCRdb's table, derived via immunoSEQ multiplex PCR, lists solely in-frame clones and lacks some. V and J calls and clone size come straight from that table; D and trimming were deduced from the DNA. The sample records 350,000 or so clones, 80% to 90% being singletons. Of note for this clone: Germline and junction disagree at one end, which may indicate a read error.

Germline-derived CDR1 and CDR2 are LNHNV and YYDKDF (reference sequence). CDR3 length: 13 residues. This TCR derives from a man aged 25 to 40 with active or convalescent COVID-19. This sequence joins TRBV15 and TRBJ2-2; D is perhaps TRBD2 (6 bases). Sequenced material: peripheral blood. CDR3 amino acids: CAARQGLTGELFF. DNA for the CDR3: TGTGCCGCCAGGCAGGGACTTACCGGGGAGCTGTTTTTT.